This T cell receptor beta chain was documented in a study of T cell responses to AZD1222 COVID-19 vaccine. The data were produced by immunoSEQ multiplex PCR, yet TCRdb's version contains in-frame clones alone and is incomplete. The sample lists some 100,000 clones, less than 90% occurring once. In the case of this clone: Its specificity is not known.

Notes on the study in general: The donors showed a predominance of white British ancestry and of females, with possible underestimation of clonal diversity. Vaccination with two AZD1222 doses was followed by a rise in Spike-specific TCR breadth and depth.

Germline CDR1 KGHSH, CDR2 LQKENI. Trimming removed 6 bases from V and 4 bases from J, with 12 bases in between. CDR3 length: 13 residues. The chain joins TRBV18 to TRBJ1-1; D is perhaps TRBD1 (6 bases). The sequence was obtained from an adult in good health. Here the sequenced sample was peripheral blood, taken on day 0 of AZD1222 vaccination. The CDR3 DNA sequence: TGTGCCAGCTCCTCAGGGGTTCGCACTGAAGCTTTCTTT. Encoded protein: CASSSGVRTEAFF.